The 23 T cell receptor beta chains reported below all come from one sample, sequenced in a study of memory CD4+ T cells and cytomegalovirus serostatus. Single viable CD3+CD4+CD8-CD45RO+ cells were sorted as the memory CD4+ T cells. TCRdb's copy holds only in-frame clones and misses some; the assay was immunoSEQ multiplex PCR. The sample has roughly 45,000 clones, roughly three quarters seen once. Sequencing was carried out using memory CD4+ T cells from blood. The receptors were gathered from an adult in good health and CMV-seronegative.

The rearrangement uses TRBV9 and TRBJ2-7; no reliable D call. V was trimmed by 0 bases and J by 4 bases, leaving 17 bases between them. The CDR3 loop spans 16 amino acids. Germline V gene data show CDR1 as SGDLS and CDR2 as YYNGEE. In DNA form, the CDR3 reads TGTGCCAGCAGCGTAGGGGGTCGTAGCTTGAGGTACGAGCAGTACTTC. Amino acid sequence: CASSVGGRSLRYEQYF.

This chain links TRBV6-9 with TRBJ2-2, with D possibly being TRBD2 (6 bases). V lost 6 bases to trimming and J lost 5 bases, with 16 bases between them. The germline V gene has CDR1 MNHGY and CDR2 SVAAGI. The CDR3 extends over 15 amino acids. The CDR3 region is CASRRNGGGTGELFF. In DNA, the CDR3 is TGTGCCAGCAGGCGGAACGGGGGAGGAACCGGGGAGCTGTTTTTT.

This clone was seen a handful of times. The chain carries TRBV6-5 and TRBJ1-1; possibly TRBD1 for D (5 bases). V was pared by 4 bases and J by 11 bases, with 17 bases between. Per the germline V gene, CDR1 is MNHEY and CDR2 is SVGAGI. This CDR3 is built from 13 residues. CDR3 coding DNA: TGTGCCAGCAGTTTGTTAGGGGCGGCTGGGGCTTTCTTT. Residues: CASSLLGAAGAFF.

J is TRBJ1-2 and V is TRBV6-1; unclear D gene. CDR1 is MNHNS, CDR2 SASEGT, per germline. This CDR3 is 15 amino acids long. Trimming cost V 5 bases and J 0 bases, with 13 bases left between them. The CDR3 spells CASSTTKEANYGYTF. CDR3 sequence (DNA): TGTGCCAGCAGTACTACGAAGGAAGCTAACTATGGCTACACCTTC.

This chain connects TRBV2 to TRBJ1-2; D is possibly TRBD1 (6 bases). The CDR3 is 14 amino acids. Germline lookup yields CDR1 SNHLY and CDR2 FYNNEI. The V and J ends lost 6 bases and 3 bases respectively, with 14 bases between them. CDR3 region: CASRPTEGDYGYTF. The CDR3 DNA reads TGTGCCAGCAGACCGACGGAGGGGGACTATGGCTACACCTTC.

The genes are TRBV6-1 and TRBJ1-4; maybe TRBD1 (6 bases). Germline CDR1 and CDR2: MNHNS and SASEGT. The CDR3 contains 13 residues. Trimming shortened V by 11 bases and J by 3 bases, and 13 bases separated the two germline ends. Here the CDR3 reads CAANRAPNEKLFF. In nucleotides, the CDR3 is TGTGCCGCTAACAGGGCGCCTAATGAAAAACTGTTTTTT.

CDR3 sequence: CSVRQGLNQPQHF. DNA of the CDR3: TGCAGCGTTCGACAAGGGTTGAATCAGCCCCAGCATTTT. The rearrangement links TRBV29-1 to TRBJ1-5, with no clear D. V shed 5 bases and J shed 4 bases, with 12 bases lying between them. This CDR3 comprises 13 residues. Germline loops: CDR1 SQVTM, CDR2 ANQGSEA.

The CDR3 sequence is CASSPRGQGRDIQYF. In DNA form, the CDR3 reads TGTGCCAGCAGCCCTAGAGGGCAGGGGAGGGACATTCAGTACTTC. This chain uses TRBV5-4 with TRBJ2-4; D perhaps matches TRBD2 (7 bases). V dropped 4 bases and J dropped 8 bases, with 19 bases sitting between them. This CDR3 is built from 15 residues. Germline CDR1 is SGHNT and CDR2 is YYREEE (reference sequence).

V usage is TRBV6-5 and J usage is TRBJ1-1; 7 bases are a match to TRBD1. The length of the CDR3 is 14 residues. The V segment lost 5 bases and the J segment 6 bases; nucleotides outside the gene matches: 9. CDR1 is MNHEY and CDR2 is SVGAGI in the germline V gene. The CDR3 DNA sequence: TGTGCCAGCAGTAGAACAGGGGCGGGTTCTGAAGCTTTCTTT. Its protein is CASSRTGAGSEAFF.

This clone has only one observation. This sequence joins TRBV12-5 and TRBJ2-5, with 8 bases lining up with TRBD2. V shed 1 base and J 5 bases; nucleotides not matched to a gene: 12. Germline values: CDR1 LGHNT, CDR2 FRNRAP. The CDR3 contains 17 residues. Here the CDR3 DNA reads TGTGCTAGTGGTTTGGGACTCCCTGGGACGGGGGGGGAGACCCAGTACTTC. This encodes CASGLGLPGTGGETQYF.

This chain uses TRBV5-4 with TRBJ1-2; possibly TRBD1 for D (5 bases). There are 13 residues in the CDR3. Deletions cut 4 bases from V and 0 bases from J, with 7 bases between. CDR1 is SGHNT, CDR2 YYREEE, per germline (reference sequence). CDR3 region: CASSRDSNYGYTF. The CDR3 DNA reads TGTGCCAGCAGCAGGGACTCTAACTATGGCTACACCTTC.

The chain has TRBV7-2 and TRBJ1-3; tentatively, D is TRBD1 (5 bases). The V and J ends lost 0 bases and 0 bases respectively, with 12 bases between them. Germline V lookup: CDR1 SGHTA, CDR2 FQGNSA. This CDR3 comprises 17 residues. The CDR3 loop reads CASSLAAGPSSGNTIYF. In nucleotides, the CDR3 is TGTGCCAGCAGCTTAGCTGCGGGGCCCAGCTCTGGAAACACCATATATTTT. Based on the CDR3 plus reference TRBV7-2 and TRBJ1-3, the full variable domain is GAGVSQSPSNKVTEKGKDVELRCDPISGHTALYWYRQSLGQGLEFLIYFQGNSAPDKSGLPSDRFSAERTGGSVSTLTIQRTQQEDSAVYLCASSLAAGPSSGNTIYFGEGSWLTVV.

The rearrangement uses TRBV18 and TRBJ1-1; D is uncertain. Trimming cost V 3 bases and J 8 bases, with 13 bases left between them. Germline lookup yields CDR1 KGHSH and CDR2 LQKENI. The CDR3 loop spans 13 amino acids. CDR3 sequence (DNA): TGTGCCAGCTCACCCTCCGAGGACCTAGAAGCTTTCTTT. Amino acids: CASSPSEDLEAFF.

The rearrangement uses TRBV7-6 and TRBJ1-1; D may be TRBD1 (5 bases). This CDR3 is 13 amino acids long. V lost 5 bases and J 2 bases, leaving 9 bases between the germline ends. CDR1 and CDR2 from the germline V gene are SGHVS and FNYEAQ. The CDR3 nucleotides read TGTGCCAGCAGCGGGGACGTTAACACTGAAGCTTTCTTT. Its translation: CASSGDVNTEAFF. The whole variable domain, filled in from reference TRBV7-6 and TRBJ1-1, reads GAGVSQSPRYKVTKRGQDVALRCDPISGHVSLYWYRQALGQGPEFLTYFNYEAQQDKSGLPNDRFSAERPEGSISTLTIQRTEQRDSAMYRCASSGDVNTEAFFGQGTRLTVV.

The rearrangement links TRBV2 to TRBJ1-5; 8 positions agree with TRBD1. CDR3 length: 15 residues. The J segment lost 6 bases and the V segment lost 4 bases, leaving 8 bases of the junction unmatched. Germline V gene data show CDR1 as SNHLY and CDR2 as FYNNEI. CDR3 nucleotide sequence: TGTGCCAGCAGTGTCCTTCAGGGGGCTGTTCAGCCCCAGCATTTT. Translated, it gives CASSVLQGAVQPQHF.

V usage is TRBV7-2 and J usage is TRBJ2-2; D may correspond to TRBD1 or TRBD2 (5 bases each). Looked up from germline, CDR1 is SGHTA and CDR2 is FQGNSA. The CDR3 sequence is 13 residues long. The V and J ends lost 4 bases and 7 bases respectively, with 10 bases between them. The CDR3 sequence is CASSSRGNGELFF. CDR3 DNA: TGTGCCAGCAGCTCCCGGGGCAACGGGGAGCTGTTTTTT.

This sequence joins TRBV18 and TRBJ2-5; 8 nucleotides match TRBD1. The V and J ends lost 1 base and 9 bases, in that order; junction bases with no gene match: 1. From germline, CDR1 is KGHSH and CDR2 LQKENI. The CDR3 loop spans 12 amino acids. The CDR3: CASSPQDRAQYF. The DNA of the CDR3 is TGTGCCAGCTCACCACAGGACAGGGCCCAGTACTTC.

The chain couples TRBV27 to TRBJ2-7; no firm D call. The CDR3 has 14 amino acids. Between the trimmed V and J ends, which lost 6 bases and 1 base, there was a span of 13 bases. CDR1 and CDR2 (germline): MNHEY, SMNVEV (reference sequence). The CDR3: CASRPGVRSYEQYF. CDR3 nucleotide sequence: TGTGCCAGCAGACCTGGAGTCAGATCCTACGAGCAGTACTTC.

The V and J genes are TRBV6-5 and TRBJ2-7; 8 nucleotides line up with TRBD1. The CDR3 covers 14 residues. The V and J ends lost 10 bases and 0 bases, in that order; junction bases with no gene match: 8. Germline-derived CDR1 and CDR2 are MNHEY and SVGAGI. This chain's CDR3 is CATKGQALSYEQYF. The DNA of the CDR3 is TGTGCCACAAAGGGACAGGCTCTCTCCTACGAGCAGTACTTC.

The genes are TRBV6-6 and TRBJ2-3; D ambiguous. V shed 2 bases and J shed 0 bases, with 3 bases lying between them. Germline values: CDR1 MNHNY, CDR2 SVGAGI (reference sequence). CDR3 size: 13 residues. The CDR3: CASSYESTDTQYF. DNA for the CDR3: TGTGCCAGCAGTTACGAAAGCACAGATACGCAGTATTTT.

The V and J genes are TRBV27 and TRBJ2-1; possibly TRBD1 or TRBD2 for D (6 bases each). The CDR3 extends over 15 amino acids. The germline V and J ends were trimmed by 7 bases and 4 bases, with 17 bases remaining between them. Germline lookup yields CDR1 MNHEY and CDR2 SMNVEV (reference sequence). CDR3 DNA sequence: TGTGCCAGCACCCGGGAAGGGGGGATATACAATGAGCAGTTCTTC. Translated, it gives CASTREGGIYNEQFF.

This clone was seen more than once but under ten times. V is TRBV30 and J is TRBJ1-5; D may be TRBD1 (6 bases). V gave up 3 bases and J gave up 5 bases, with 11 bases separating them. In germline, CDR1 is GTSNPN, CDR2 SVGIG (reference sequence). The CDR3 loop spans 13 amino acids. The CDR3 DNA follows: TGTGCCTGGAGGACAGGAATGGATCAGCCCCAGCATTTT. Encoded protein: CAWRTGMDQPQHF.

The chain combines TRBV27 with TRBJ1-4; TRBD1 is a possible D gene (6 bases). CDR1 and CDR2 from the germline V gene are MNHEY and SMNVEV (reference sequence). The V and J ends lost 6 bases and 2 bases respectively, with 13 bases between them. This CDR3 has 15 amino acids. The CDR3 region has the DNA TGTGCCAGCAGAGGGGGGAGGGTTACTAATGAAAAACTGTTTTTT. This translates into CASRGGRVTNEKLFF.